This T cell receptor beta chain is from a study of OX40 agonist ivuxolimab in advanced cancers. The germline V and J ends were trimmed by 3 bases and 3 bases, with 15 bases remaining between them. Looked up from germline, CDR1 is SGHDT and CDR2 is YYEEEE. The CDR3 runs to 15 residues. Some clones are missing from TCRdb's copy, which holds only in-frame ones; the method was immunoSEQ multiplex PCR. The sample has about 62,000 clones, nearly 95% seen once. This chain joins TRBV5-6 and TRBJ1-2; tentatively, D is TRBD1 (5 bases). This TCR was recovered from an adult with an advanced solid tumor such as melanoma, head and neck, liver or kidney cancer. Material: CD4+ or CD8+ T cells sorted from blood, obtained in a trial of the OX40 agonist ivuxolimab. CDR3 region: CASSSRSGLYYGYTF. The CDR3 coding sequence is TGTGCCAGCAGCTCTCGATCGGGGCTCTACTATGGCTACACCTTC.